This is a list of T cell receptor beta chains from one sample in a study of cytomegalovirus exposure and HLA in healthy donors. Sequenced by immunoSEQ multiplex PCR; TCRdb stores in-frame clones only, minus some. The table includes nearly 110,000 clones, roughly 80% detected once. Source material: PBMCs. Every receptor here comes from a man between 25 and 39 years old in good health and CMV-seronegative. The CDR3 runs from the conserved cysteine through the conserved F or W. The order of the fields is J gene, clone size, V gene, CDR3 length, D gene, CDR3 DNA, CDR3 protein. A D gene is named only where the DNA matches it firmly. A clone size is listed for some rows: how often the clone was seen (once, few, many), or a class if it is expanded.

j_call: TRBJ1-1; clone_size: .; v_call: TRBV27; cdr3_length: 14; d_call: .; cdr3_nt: TGTGCCAGCACCTCATCCGGAAGCGGCGCTGAAGCTTTCTTT; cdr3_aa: CASTSSGSGAEAFF
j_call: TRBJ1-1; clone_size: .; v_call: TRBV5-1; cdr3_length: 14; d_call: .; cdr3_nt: TGCGCCAGCAGCCGGTCGGGGGATAACACTGAAGCTTTCTTT; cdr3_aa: CASSRSGDNTEAFF
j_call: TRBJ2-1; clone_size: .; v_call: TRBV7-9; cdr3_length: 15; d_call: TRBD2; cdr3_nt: TGTGCCAGCAGCTTAAGGTGGGGGGGGAACAATGAGCAGTTCTTC; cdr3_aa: CASSLRWGGNNEQFF
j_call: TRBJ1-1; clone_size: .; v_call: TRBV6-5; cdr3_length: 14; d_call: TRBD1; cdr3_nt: TGTGCCAGCAGTTTGGGACAGGAGGGCACTGAAGCTTTCTTT; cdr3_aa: CASSLGQEGTEAFF
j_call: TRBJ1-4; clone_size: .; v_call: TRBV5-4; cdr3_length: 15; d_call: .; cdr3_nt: TGTGCCAGCAGCGCTTGGTCGGGTAATAATGAAAAACTGTTTTTT; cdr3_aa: CASSAWSGNNEKLFF
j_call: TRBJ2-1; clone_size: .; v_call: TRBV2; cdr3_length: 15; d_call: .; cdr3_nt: TGTGCCAGCAGTGACTTGGTCGGGGGGCTTTCCGAGCAGTTCTTC; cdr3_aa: CASSDLVGGLSEQFF
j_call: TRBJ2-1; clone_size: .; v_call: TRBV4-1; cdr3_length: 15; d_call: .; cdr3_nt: TGCGCCAGCAGCCCCCTAGGGAGCTCCTACAATGAGCAGTTCTTC; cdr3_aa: CASSPLGSSYNEQFF
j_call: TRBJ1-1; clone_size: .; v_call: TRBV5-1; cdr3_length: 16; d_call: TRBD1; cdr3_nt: TGCGCCAGCAGCTCGGGACAGGGGGCAGGGAACACTGAAGCTTTCTTT; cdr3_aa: CASSSGQGAGNTEAFF
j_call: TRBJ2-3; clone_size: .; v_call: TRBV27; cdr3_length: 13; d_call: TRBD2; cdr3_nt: TGTGCCAGCAAAGCGGGAGGCACAGATACGCAGTATTTT; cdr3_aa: CASKAGGTDTQYF
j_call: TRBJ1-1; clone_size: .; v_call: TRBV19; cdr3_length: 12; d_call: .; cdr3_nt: TGTGCCAGTAGTATAGAGGGGCGCAAGGCTTTCTTT; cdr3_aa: CASSIEGRKAFF
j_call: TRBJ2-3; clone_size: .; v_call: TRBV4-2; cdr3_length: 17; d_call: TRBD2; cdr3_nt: TGTGCCAGCAGCCAAGACGAGGTGACTAGCGGGAGAAGTACGCAGTATTTT; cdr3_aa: CASSQDEVTSGRSTQYF
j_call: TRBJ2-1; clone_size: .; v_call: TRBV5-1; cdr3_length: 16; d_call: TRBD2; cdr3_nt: TGCGCCAGCAGCTTGAGGACTAGCGGGAGCCGCCATGAGCAGTTCTTC; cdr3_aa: CASSLRTSGSRHEQFF
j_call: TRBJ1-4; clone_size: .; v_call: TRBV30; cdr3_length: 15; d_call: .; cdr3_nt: TGTGCCTGGAGTAATGGCGGCAGCCCTAATGAAAAACTGTTTTTT; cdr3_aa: CAWSNGGSPNEKLFF
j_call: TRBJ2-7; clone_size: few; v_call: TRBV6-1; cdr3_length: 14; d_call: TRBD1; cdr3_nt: TGTGCCAGCATGGTGGGCCAGGGGGCCTACGAGCAGTACTTC; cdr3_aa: CASMVGQGAYEQYF
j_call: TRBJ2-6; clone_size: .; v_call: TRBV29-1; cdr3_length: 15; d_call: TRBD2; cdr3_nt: TGCAGCGTTGAAGGCGGGAGCTCTGGGGCCAACGTCCTGACTTTC; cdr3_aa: CSVEGGSSGANVLTF
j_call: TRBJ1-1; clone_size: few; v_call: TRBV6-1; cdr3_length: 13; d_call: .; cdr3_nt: TGTGCCAGCAGGGTGGGCATGAACACTGAAGCTTTCTTT; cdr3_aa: CASRVGMNTEAFF
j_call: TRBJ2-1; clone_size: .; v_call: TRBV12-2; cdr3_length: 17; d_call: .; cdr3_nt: TGTGCAAGTCGCTCCGGAAGGGGGGGGCAAGGCTACAATGAGCAGTTCTTC; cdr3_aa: CASRSGRGGQGYNEQFF
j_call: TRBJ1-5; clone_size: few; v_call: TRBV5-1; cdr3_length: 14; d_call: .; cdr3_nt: TGCGCCAGCAGCTTAGGGGTCGGCAATCAGCCCCAGCATTTT; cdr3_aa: CASSLGVGNQPQHF
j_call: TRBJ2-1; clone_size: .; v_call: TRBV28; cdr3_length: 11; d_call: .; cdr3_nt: TGTGCCAGCAGTTTATCCTATGAGCAGTTCTTC; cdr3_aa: CASSLSYEQFF
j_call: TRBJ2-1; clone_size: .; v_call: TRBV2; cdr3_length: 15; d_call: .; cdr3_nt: TGTGCCAGCAGTGTTTGGACTCCGGGCCTCAATGAGCAGTTCTTC; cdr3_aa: CASSVWTPGLNEQFF
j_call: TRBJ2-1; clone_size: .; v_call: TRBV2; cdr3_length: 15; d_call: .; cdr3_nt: TGTGCCAGCAATCGGGGCGACAGGTCCTACAATGAGCAGTTCTTC; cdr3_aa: CASNRGDRSYNEQFF
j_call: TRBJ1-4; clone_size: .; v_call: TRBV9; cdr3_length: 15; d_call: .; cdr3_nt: TGTGCCAGCAGCGGAGGGACTCCCCGAGGGGAAAAACTGTTTTTT; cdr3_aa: CASSGGTPRGEKLFF
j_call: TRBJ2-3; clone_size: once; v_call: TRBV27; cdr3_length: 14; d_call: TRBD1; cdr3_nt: TGTGCCAGGAGACAGGGTCCAATTTCAGATACGCAGTATTTT; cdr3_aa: CARRQGPISDTQYF
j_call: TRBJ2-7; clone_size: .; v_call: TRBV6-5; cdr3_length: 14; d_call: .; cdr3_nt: TGTGCCAGCAGGCAGTCCTACAGCTCCTACGAGCAGTACTTC; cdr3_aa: CASRQSYSSYEQYF
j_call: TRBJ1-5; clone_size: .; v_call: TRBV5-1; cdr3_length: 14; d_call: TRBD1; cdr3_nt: TGCGCCAGCAGCTTGGGGACAGGGCAGCAGCCCCAGCATTTT; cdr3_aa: CASSLGTGQQPQHF
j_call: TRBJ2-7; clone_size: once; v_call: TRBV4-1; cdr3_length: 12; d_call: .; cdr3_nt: TGCGCCAGCCGGAGGGCAGGTAGCGAGCAGTACTTC; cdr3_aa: CASRRAGSEQYF
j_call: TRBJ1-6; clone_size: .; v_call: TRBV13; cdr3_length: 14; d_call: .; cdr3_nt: TGTGCCAGCAGCCCAAAAACAGATAATTCACCCCTCCACTTT; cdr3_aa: CASSPKTDNSPLHF
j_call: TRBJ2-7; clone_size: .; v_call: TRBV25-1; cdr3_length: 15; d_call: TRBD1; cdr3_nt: TGTGCCAGCAGCGCCTCCGGGACAGGGTACTACGAGCAGTACTTC; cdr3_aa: CASSASGTGYYEQYF
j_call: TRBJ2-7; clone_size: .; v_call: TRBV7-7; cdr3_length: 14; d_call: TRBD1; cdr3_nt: TGTGCTAGCAGCTCAGGACAGGGGTCGTACGAGCAGTACTTC; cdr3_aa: CASSSGQGSYEQYF
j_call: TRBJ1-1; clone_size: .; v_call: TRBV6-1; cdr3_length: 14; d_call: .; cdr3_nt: TGTGCCAGCAGTGAGGGGCAGCAGAACACTGAAGCTTTCTTT; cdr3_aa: CASSEGQQNTEAFF
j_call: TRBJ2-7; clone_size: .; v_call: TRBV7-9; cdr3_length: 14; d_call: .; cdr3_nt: TGTGCCAGCAGCTCCGGACAGCCCCCCTACGAGCAGTACTTC; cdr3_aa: CASSSGQPPYEQYF
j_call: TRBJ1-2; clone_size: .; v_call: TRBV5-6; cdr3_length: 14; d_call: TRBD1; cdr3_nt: TGTGCCAGCAGCTTGGTCGGTCGACAGGGAGCTTACACCTTC; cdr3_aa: CASSLVGRQGAYTF
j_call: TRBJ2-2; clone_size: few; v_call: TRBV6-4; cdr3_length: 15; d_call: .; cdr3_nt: TGTGCCAGCAGTGCCGACCCCGGAGGGACCGGGGAGCTGTTTTTT; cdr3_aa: CASSADPGGTGELFF
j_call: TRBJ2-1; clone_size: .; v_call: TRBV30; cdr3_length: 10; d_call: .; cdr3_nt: TGTGCCTGCCTAGGCAATGAGCAGTTCTTC; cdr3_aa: CACLGNEQFF
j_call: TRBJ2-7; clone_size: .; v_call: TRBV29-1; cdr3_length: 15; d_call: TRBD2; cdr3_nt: TGCAGCGTTGAAGACTTGAGCGGGAACTCCTACGAGCAGTACTTC; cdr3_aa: CSVEDLSGNSYEQYF
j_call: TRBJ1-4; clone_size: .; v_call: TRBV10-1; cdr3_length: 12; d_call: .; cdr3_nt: TGCGCCAGCAGACGCTACTGGGCCAGGCACTTTTTT; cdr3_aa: CASRRYWARHFF
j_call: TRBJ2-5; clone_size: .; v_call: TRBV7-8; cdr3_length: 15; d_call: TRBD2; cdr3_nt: TGTGCCAGCAGCTTAGCCCGAGCGGGGGTGGAGACCCAGTACTTC; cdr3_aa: CASSLARAGVETQYF
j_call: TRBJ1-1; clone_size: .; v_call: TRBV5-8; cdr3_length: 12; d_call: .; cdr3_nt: TGTGCCAGCAGCTTGTTCGGTTCTGAAGCTTTCTTT; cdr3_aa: CASSLFGSEAFF
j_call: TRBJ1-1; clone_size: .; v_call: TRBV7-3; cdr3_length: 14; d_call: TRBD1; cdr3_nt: TGTGCCAGCAGCCCCGGACAGGGTTTCACTGAAGCTTTCTTT; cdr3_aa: CASSPGQGFTEAFF
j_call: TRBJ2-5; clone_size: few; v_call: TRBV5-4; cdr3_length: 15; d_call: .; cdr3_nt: TGTGCCAGCAGCTTGGGGCCCGTTTTCCAAGAGACCCAGTACTTC; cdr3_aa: CASSLGPVFQETQYF
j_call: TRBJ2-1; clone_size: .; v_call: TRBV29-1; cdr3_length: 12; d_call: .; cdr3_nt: TGCAGCGTTGTAGCGTCCCACAATGAGCAGTTCTTC; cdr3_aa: CSVVASHNEQFF
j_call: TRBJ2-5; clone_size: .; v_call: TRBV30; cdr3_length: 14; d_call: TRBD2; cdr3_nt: TGTGCTGGACAGACTAGCGGGAGAACAGAGACCCAGTACTTC; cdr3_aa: CAGQTSGRTETQYF
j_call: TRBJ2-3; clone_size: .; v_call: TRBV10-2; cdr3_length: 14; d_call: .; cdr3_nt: TGCGCCAGCAGCGCTATCCTACCAACAGATACGCAGTATTTT; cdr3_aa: CASSAILPTDTQYF
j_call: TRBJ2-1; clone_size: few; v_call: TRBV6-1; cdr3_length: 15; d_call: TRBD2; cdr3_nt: TGTGCCAGCACTAATAGCGGGAGTGGTAACAATGAGCAGTTCTTC; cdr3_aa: CASTNSGSGNNEQFF
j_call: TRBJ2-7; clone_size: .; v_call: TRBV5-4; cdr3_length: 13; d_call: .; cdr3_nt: TGTGCCAGCAGCTATCAGGCCTCCTACGAGCAGTACTTC; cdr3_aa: CASSYQASYEQYF
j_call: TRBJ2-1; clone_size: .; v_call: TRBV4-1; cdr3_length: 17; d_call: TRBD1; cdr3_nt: TGCGCCAGCAGCCCTCCCCCGGACAGGCCAAACGTCAATGAGCAGTTCTTC; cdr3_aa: CASSPPPDRPNVNEQFF
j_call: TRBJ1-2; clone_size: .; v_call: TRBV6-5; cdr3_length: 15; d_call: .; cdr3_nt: TGTGCCAGCAGACAGACAGGTTGGGGCAACTATGGCTACACCTTC; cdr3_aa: CASRQTGWGNYGYTF